The source of this T cell receptor (beta chain) is a study of T cells in severe cutaneous drug reactions. Judged by frequency, this clonotype is medium-sized. The CDR3 has 15 amino acids. Carbamazepine had induced Stevens-Johnson syndrome or toxic epidermal necrolysis in the sequenced donors. The iRepertoire multiplex PCR system with TCR subtype-specific primers built both bulk and single-cell libraries. TCRdb reprocessed the multiplex PCR reads and reports one entry per CDR3 protein, with no DNA. In all, the sample yields 2,500 to 3,500 distinct CDR3 sequences. The sequence came from a human donor with toxic epidermal necrolysis, a severe cutaneous drug reaction. The source material was cells from a skin blister. J is TRBJ2-7 and V is TRBV12-3 or TRBV12-4. CDR3 in amino acids: CASSSVLRGLHEQYF.